These T cell receptor beta chains were read from a single sample in a study of T-cell reconstitution after alpha-beta-depleted transplantation in children. TCRdb passed the PCR reads through MiXCR, listing each CDR3 protein once. The sample has roughly 100,000 distinct CDR3 sequences, roughly 7.7% seen once. This material consisted of PBMCs from the stem cell graft donor, taken from the stem cell graft. Every receptor here comes from a human donor who donated a stem cell graft to a child with congenital amegakaryocytic thrombocytopenia. The CDR3 runs from the conserved cysteine through the conserved F or W. The order of the fields is D gene, clone size, V gene, J gene, CDR3 protein, CDR3 DNA. The D gene is left open where the match is weak. The size field is filled for only some rows; it gives once, few, many or a size class.

NA	many	TRBV7-9	TRBJ1-1	CASSPAKGVTEAFF	TGTGCCAGCAGCCCAGCTAAGGGGGTGACTGAAGCTTTCTTT
NA	once	TRBV27	TRBJ1-2	CASSFKGGGYGYTF	TGTGCCAGCAGTTTTAAGGGGGGTGGCTATGGCTACACCTTC
NA	many	TRBV24-1	TRBJ1-5	CATSGATFGQPQHF	TGTGCCACCAGTGGGGCGACCTTTGGTCAGCCCCAGCATTTT
TRBD1	NA	TRBV12-3/TRBV12-4	TRBJ1-2	CASSNRGVGGYTF	TGTGCCAGCAGCAACAGGGGAGTCGGTGGCTACACCTTC
NA	many	TRBV7-2	TRBJ2-5	CASSTLGTDQETQYF	TGTGCCAGCAGCACCCTGGGGACCGATCAAGAGACCCAGTACTTC
TRBD1	many	TRBV7-2	TRBJ1-2	CASSSDRFSGYTF	TGTGCCAGCAGCTCGGACAGGTTTAGTGGCTACACCTTC
TRBD1	many	TRBV5-6	TRBJ2-5	CASSPTGANKETQYF	TGTGCCAGCAGCCCGACAGGGGCTAATAAAGAGACCCAGTACTTC
NA	many	TRBV7-3	TRBJ2-1	CASSLRVLGAGDNEQFF	TGTGCCAGCAGCTTAAGGGTTCTGGGGGCGGGAGACAATGAGCAGTTCTTC
NA	many	TRBV5-4	TRBJ1-1	CASSLAASPNTEAFF	TGTGCCAGCAGCTTGGCGGCGTCCCCGAACACTGAAGCTTTCTTT
NA	many	TRBV29-1	TRBJ1-2	CSVELQGGTYGYTF	TGCAGCGTTGAACTACAGGGTGGAACCTATGGCTACACCTTC
TRBD1	many	TRBV6-2/TRBV6-3	TRBJ2-1	CASSSTGTGAKQFF	TGTGCCAGCAGTTCCACCGGGACAGGGGCAAAGCAGTTCTTC
TRBD2	many	TRBV7-6	TRBJ2-2	CASSLVGLAGAGELFF	TGTGCCAGCAGCTTAGTAGGACTAGCGGGAGCTGGGGAGCTGTTTTTT
NA	many	TRBV2	TRBJ1-5	CASSRSRGSNQPQHF	TGTGCCAGCAGTAGAAGCCGGGGTAGCAATCAGCCCCAGCATTTT
TRBD2	many	TRBV11-1	TRBJ2-2	CASRGGLANTGELFF	TGTGCCAGCAGAGGGGGACTAGCGAACACCGGGGAGCTGTTTTTT
NA	few	TRBV7-2	TRBJ2-5	CASKFGGLETQYF	TGTGCCAGTAAATTTGGGGGTTTGGAGACCCAGTACTTC
NA	many	TRBV7-2	TRBJ2-1	CASSSQGRRTNEQFF	TGTGCCAGCAGCTCCCAAGGTAGACGAACCAATGAGCAGTTCTTC
TRBD1	many	TRBV5-1	TRBJ2-5	CASSGNPGGREETQYF	TGCGCCAGCAGCGGGAATCCAGGGGGTCGGGAAGAGACCCAGTACTTC
NA	many	TRBV4-3	TRBJ2-2	CASSRVNTGELFF	TGCGCCAGCAGCCGAGTGAACACCGGGGAGCTGTTTTTT
TRBD2	many	TRBV7-8	TRBJ2-3	CASSRLADSEVDTQYF	TGTGCCAGCAGCCGACTAGCGGATTCTGAAGTAGATACGCAGTATTTT
NA	many	TRBV20-1	TRBJ2-1	CSAHPLNGYNEQFF	TGCAGTGCTCACCCTTTGAACGGCTACAATGAGCAGTTCTTC
TRBD1	few	TRBV5-5	TRBJ1-2	CASRQTPGQGDGYTF	TGTGCCAGTCGACAAACTCCGGGACAGGGGGACGGCTACACCTTC
NA	NA	TRBV7-2	TRBJ1-5	CASSRRRDNQPQHF	TGTGCCAGCAGCCGCCGGAGGGACAATCAGCCCCAGCATTTT
NA	many	TRBV5-6	TRBJ2-7	CASSDSGRVVHYEQYF	TGTGCCAGCAGCGACTCAGGGCGGGTCGTACATTACGAGCAGTACTTC
NA	NA	TRBV15	TRBJ2-1	CATSRDRYEGRDEQFF	TGTGCCACCAGCAGAGATAGATATGAGGGTCGGGATGAGCAGTTCTTC
TRBD2	many	TRBV4-2	TRBJ2-2	CASSQEGTSVSGELFF	TGTGCCAGCAGCCAAGAAGGGACTAGCGTTTCCGGGGAGCTGTTTTTT
NA	many	TRBV27	TRBJ1-1	CASSSYPGNTNTEAFF	TGTGCCAGCAGTTCCTATCCGGGGAACACGAACACTGAAGCTTTCTTT
TRBD2	many	TRBV3-1	TRBJ2-1	CASSILRGEQFF	TGTGCCAGCAGCATCTTGCGGGGGGAGCAGTTCTTC
NA	many	TRBV11-2	TRBJ2-5	CASTSGAGETQYF	TGTGCCAGCACCTCAGGAGCCGGGGAGACCCAGTACTTC
NA	NA	TRBV6-2/TRBV6-3	TRBJ1-5	CASSYKGRNSNQPQHF	TGTGCCAGCAGTTACAAGGGGAGAAATAGCAATCAGCCCCAGCATTTT
NA	many	TRBV6-2/TRBV6-3	TRBJ2-4	CASSFTGPLAKNIQYF	TGTGCCAGCAGTTTCACAGGTCCTCTAGCCAAAAACATTCAGTACTTC
NA	many	TRBV29-1	TRBJ2-1	CSVSNGPDEQFF	TGCAGCGTTTCAAACGGGCCCGATGAGCAGTTCTTC
NA	many	TRBV7-8	TRBJ2-1	CASSLTRNQFF	TGTGCCAGCAGCCTTACTAGAAACCAGTTCTTC
NA	many	TRBV4-1	TRBJ2-3	CASSQGGGRTSTDTQYF	TGCGCCAGCAGCCAAGGCGGAGGGCGAACTAGCACAGATACGCAGTATTTT
NA	many	TRBV7-6	TRBJ2-7	CASSSGRVYEQYF	TGTGCCAGCAGCTCAGGACGGGTCTACGAGCAGTACTTC
NA	many	TRBV9	TRBJ2-5	CASSNGQTQYF	TGTGCCAGCAGCAACGGACAGACCCAGTACTTC
NA	NA	TRBV11-2	TRBJ2-4	CASSPTGVRAKNSQYF	TGTGCCAGCAGCCCCACGGGAGTCCGGGCCAAAAACAGTCAGTACTTC
NA	many	TRBV10-3	TRBJ2-7	CAIKSAQGLPYEQYF	TGTGCCATCAAAAGTGCCCAGGGCCTCCCCTACGAGCAGTACTTC
TRBD1	many	TRBV6-5	TRBJ1-2	CASSSRTGGIIGYTF	TGTGCCAGCAGTTCGAGGACAGGAGGGATTATAGGCTACACCTTC
NA	many	TRBV28	TRBJ2-7	CASSLMGVQQYF	TGTGCCAGCAGTTTAATGGGGGTCCAGCAGTACTTC
NA	NA	TRBV6-6	TRBJ2-7	CASRPYGSIYEQYF	TGTGCCAGCAGACCCTACGGGTCCATCTACGAGCAGTACTTC
NA	many	TRBV5-1	TRBJ2-5	CASSFTSAAGETQYF	TGCGCCAGCAGCTTCACATCAGCGGCAGGGGAGACCCAGTACTTC
NA	NA	TRBV2	TRBJ2-7	CASTTHRGDYEQYF	TGTGCCAGCACCACACACCGCGGGGATTACGAGCAGTACTTC
NA	many	TRBV3-1	TRBJ1-5	CASSQDTQPQHF	TGTGCCAGCAGCCAAGATACTCAGCCCCAGCATTTT
NA	many	TRBV9	TRBJ2-3	CASSVAWLDDTDTQYF	TGTGCCAGCAGCGTAGCGTGGCTCGATGACACAGATACGCAGTATTTT
NA	many	TRBV28	TRBJ2-1	CASSSARVRFF	TGTGCCAGCAGTTCGGCGAGGGTGCGGTTCTTC
TRBD2	many	TRBV5-1	TRBJ2-7	CASSLWPSTSGNLYEQYF	TGCGCCAGCAGCTTATGGCCATCCACTAGCGGGAATTTGTACGAGCAGTACTTC
NA	few	TRBV2	TRBJ1-3	CASRPSRSGNTIYF	TGTGCCAGCAGACCTTCCCGCTCTGGAAACACCATATATTTT
NA	many	TRBV6-2/TRBV6-3	TRBJ1-1	CASSYVIGGKNTEAFF	TGTGCCAGCAGTTACGTCATAGGGGGAAAGAACACTGAAGCTTTCTTT
NA	many	TRBV7-2	TRBJ2-4	CASSPNGADLAKNIQYF	TGTGCCAGCAGCCCTAACGGGGCAGACCTAGCCAAAAACATTCAGTACTTC